This paragraph reports one T cell receptor (beta chain). The antigen is not known. These data are taken from a study of graft-versus-host responses after intestinal transplantation. Study summary: All recipients got anti-thymocyte globulin induction, then tacrolimus and steroids for about three years. Findings and limits, study-wide: Early HvG declines after transplant were associated with peak circulating GvH clone levels.

Assay used: immunoSEQ multiplex PCR; TCRdb lists only in-frame clones, some missing. The repertoire has 110,000 to 150,000 clones, around 90% of them found once; the top ten carry 0.19%. The sequence came from a human donor who received an intestinal transplant. The sequencing here drew on unstimulated CD4+ T cells sorted from spleen or lymph node cells, taken before intestinal transplant.

The CDR3 nucleotides read TGTGCCTGGAGTTCGACGAGGGAGACCCAGTACTTC. As protein: CAWSSTRETQYF. This chain joins TRBV30 and TRBJ2-5; no definite D call. V was shortened by 2 bases and J by 5 bases, with 9 bases between the two germline ends. The CDR3 has 12 amino acids. Germline lookup yields CDR1 GTSNPN and CDR2 SVGIG (reference sequence).